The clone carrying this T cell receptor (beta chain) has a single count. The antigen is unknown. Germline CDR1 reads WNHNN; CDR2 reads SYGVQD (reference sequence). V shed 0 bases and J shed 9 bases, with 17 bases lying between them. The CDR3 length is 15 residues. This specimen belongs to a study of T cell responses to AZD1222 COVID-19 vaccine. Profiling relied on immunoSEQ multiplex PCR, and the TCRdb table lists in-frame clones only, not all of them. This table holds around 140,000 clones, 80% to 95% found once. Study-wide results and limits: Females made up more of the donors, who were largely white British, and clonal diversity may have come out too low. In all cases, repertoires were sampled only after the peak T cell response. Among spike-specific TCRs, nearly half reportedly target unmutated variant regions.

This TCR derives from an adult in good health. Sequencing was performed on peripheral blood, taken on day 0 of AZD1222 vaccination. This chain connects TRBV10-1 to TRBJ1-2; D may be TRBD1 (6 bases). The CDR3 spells CASSESMGGADRYTF. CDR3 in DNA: TGCGCCAGCAGTGAGTCCATGGGGGGCGCGGATCGCTACACCTTC.